This T cell receptor (beta chain) came from a study of T cell responses to AZD1222 COVID-19 vaccine (dated by TCRdb to 2020 to 2022). About the study as a whole: TCR sequencing was performed for about 250 trial participants, of whom 200 to 220 were given two doses of AZD1222 and roughly 25 were given two doses of MenACWY control vaccine. Trial participants were enrolled into age subgroups of 18-55, 56-69 and 70-plus years, which contained 148, 28 and 57 TCR-sequenced participants, respectively.

The CDR3 regions of human TCRbeta chains were analyzed by immunosequencing. For the original study's pipeline: Repertoire TCRs were matched against a reference library of SARS-CoV-2-specific TCRs generated with the MIRA antigen-specificity platform. Breadth was defined as the fraction of unique TCRs that were SARS-CoV-2-associated, and depth was defined as the fraction of total T cells that were SARS-CoV-2-associated. Using the MIRA data, each spike-specific TCR was assigned both to the spike region to which the TCR was reactive and to a CD4 or CD8 class. Log10-transformed breadth and depth values were compared by one-way ANOVA with Sidak's multiple comparisons tests. TCRdb obtained this table from immuneACCESS and retained in-frame rearrangements with V and J assigned. These tables miss some clones; where compared with another copy, unresolved V genes account for less than half of the shortfall, and the remainder is unexplained. That table gives V, J and clone size, and the DNA gave D and trimming. Across this sample there are 98,000 or so clones, with about 88% seen only once. The top ten hold 14% of the sample.

A remark on this clone: It has no known antigen specificity. Base qualities are missing; no much larger clone stands one base away.

Findings and caveats that apply to the study as a whole: The vaccine-associated CD4 TCRs covered the entire spike protein, and the dominant responses fell in regions 160-218 and 743-854. After two AZD1222 doses, spike-specific TCR breadth and depth were significantly higher than at day 0 and than in MenACWY recipients. Because no day 14 peak-response samples were available, repertoires were characterized only after the peak T cell response. Conclusions about previously exposed vaccinees were limited because only six or seven AZD1222 recipients were SARS-CoV-2 seropositive at baseline. In the small 56-69-year group, the increase in depth fell short of significance, most likely because of low power. Reportedly, almost half of the unique spike-specific TCRs recognized epitopes lying outside the regions that are mutated in the B.1.351 and B.1.1.7 variants. Most participants were white British and females outnumbered males, and the authors suggested that clonal diversity may have been underestimated.

Sample time point, as interpreted from the label and publication: about 28 days (+/-7) after the second vaccine dose. Because spike-specific TCR depth and breadth did not differ between the two schedules, AZD1222 recipients who got a second dose at roughly 4 weeks were pooled with those who got a second dose at roughly 12 weeks. Vaccinee samples were obtained from the UK trials COV001 and COV002, which included a single-blind randomized controlled phase 2/3 trial of AZD1222 (ChAdOx1 nCoV-19) in healthy adults. For TCRbeta chain sequencing, PBMC samples were collected from trial participants at day 0 and at day 28 after the second dose. There are 15 amino acids in the CDR3, from cysteine to phenylalanine inclusive. The only DNA kept is the CDR3, 45 bases in frame from the first base. CDR1 and CDR2 are drawn from the germline V gene: SGHAT, FQNNGV. The V and J ends are trimmed by 1 base and 5 bases, leaving 15 bases between them.

Sequences were derived from peripheral blood, sampled 28 days after the second AZD1222 dose. This TCR came from an adult who received the AZD1222 COVID-19 vaccine. Here the chain combines TRBV11-2 and TRBJ2-7, with no confident D gene call. The CDR3 here reads CASSLVPTSVHEQYF. The DNA sequence is given as TGTGCCAGCAGCTTAGTGCCGACATCAGTCCACGAGCAGTACTTC.